This T cell receptor beta chain was captured by sequencing in a study of vaccination effects on CD4 cells after COVID-19. Overall study context: Sampling occurred a median 72 days post second dose, range 14 to 241.

Here immunoSEQ multiplex PCR was the method, and the copy in TCRdb shows in-frame clones only, minus some. The data show some 30,000 clones, roughly four fifths seen once. Only a few counts were recorded for this clone. The target antigen is unknown. Peptide-pool stimulation followed by sequencing identified expanded antigen-specific CD4+ clonotypes in the ViraFEST assay. Culture lasted 10 days before CD4+ T cell isolation. Participants were vaccinated with two doses of either the BNT162b2 or mRNA-1273 vaccine. On day 3 and again on day 7, half the medium was replaced with IL-2 medium. Germline V gene lookup returns CDR1 SGHRS and CDR2 YFSETQ. V was clipped by 5 bases and J by 9 bases; unmatched bases: 7. The CDR3 length is 14 residues.

The source was CD4+ T cells from PBMCs cultured with HCoV-229E spike peptides, collected after COVID-19 vaccination. The chain couples TRBV5-1 to TRBJ1-6, with 8 bases lining up with TRBD1. This clonotype originated in a human donor who received a COVID-19 vaccine. The CDR3 loop is CASRDSGGASPLHF. DNA for the CDR3: TGCGCCAGCAGGGACTCAGGGGGCGCTTCACCCCTCCACTTT. Full variable domain (remainder filled in from reference TRBV5-1 and TRBJ1-6): KAGVTQTPRYLIKTRGQQVTLSCSPISGHRSVSWYQQTPGQGLQFLFEYFSETQRNKGNFPGRFSGRQFSNSRSEMNVSTLELGDSALYLCASRDSGGASPLHFGNGTRLTVT.